The 23 T cell receptor beta chains in this list originate from one sample, sequenced in a study of control samples from healthy donors and cancer patients (dated by TCRdb to between 2020 and 2021). Preparation of the library involved the immunoSEQ multiplex PCR assay. This immuneACCESS table, as held by TCRdb, lists in-frame sequences with V and J called but not all clones. Of the missing ones, under half trace to an unresolved V gene in checked studies; the others have no known cause. The sample table holds approximately 120,000 clones, of which about 90% were seen once. Of the sample, roughly 2.8% falls within the top ten clones. Material: blood. These receptor sequences come from a man in his sixties in good health.

The chain joins TRBV19 to TRBJ2-3; D is perhaps TRBD1 (5 bases). Trimming stripped 4 bases from V and 6 bases from J, with 17 bases between. CDR1 is LNHDA and CDR2 is SQIVND in the germline V gene (reference sequence). This CDR3 region has 15 residues. CDR3: CASSTSGIVLDTQYF. The CDR3, as DNA: TGTGCCAGTAGTACATCAGGGATTGTTCTGGATACGCAGTATTTT.

This chain uses TRBV28 with TRBJ1-2, with D maybe TRBD1 (5 bases). From germline, CDR1 is MDHEN and CDR2 SYDVKM. The length of the CDR3 is 14 residues. V shed 7 bases and J shed 8 bases, with 20 bases lying between them. The CDR3 reads CASTASPQGRGYTF. The CDR3 coding sequence is TGTGCCAGCACCGCCTCCCCGCAGGGTAGAGGCTACACCTTC.

This clone was counted once. This sequence joins TRBV27 and TRBJ1-1; possible D gene TRBD1, 5 bases. Between the trimmed V and J ends, which lost 5 bases and 4 bases, there was a span of 23 bases. The length of the CDR3 is 17 residues. CDR1 and CDR2 from the germline V gene are MNHEY and SMNVEV (reference sequence). The CDR3 region is CASSPLGGGGQFTEAFF. For the CDR3, the DNA is TGTGCCAGCAGTCCTTTAGGTGGGGGAGGACAATTCACTGAAGCTTTCTTT.

V usage is TRBV5-5 and J usage is TRBJ1-6; a weak D match, TRBD1 (6 bases). Germline CDR1 is SGHKS and CDR2 is YYEKEE (reference sequence). V dropped 4 bases and J dropped 10 bases, with 15 bases sitting between them. CDR3 size: 14 residues. This CDR3 reads CASSTGTSASPLHF. The CDR3 DNA follows: TGTGCCAGCAGCACAGGGACTTCGGCCTCACCCCTCCACTTT.

The chain is built from TRBV3-1 (or the pseudogene TRBV3-2) and TRBJ2-7; D assignment may be TRBD1 or TRBD2 (5 bases each). The CDR3 length is 14 residues. V dropped 4 bases and J dropped 1 base, with 11 bases sitting between them. The V gene's germline CDR1 is LGHDT and CDR2 YNNKEL (reference sequence). CDR3 sequence: CASSPRDRSYEQYF. CDR3 DNA: TGTGCCAGCAGCCCACGGGACCGATCCTACGAGCAGTACTTC.

V and J are TRBV30 and TRBJ1-1; 8 bases are a match to TRBD1. J gave up 0 bases and V 4 bases, and 7 bases lay outside the gene matches. Germline V gives CDR1 GTSNPN, CDR2 SVGIG (reference sequence). The CDR3 has 15 amino acids. The CDR3 loop is CAWIRTGSMNTEAFF. In nucleotides, the CDR3 is TGTGCCTGGATCCGGACAGGGTCTATGAACACTGAAGCTTTCTTT.

V usage is TRBV27 and J usage is TRBJ1-5, with 10 bases matching TRBD1. The CDR3 extends over 16 amino acids. V trimming: 5 bases; J trimming: 6 bases; junction bases outside the gene matches: 10. From germline, CDR1 is MNHEY and CDR2 SMNVEV (reference sequence). The CDR3 sequence: CASSTRDRGFSQPQHF. As DNA, the CDR3 is TGTGCCAGCAGTACACGGGACAGGGGATTCAGTCAGCCCCAGCATTTT.

This clone was counted a single time. V and J are TRBV7-2 and TRBJ2-1; D uncertain. V shed 5 bases and J shed 6 bases, with 11 bases lying between them. Germline CDR1 and CDR2: SGHTA and FQGNSA. The length of the CDR3 is 13 residues. The CDR3 nucleotides read TGTGCCAGCAGCGCACGTAATCTCAATGAGCAGTTCTTC. Its protein is CASSARNLNEQFF.

The rearrangement links TRBV7-9 to TRBJ1-1; maybe TRBD1 (5 bases). Germline V lookup: CDR1 SEHNR, CDR2 FQNEAQ (reference sequence). Trimming stripped 1 base from V and 2 bases from J, with 11 bases between. This CDR3 is built from 15 residues. CDR3 nucleotide sequence: TGTGCCAGCAGCTTAGGTCAGGGTATTAACACTGAAGCTTTCTTT. This encodes CASSLGQGINTEAFF.

The rearrangement joins TRBV6-5 to TRBJ2-1; the D gene is possibly TRBD1 (5 bases). This CDR3 is 15 amino acids long. The germline V gene encodes CDR1 MNHEY and CDR2 SVGAGI. V was clipped by 6 bases and J by 4 bases, with 16 bases between them. The CDR3 region has the DNA TGTGCCAGCAGGCGACAGACGCAATCTTACAATGAGCAGTTCTTC. As protein: CASRRQTQSYNEQFF.

The chain recombines TRBV28 with TRBJ2-1; D might be TRBD2 (5 bases). The ends were cut back, 6 bases at V and 7 bases at J, with 13 bases in the middle. There are 13 residues in the CDR3. Germline V gives CDR1 MDHEN, CDR2 SYDVKM. This CDR3 is CASSITLGNEQFF. The CDR3 DNA reads as TGTGCCAGCAGCATCACACTAGGAAATGAGCAGTTCTTC.

This CDR3 reads CASSGWGQQGDTEAFF. In DNA form, the CDR3 reads TGTGCCAGCAGTGGGTGGGGCCAGCAGGGGGACACTGAAGCTTTCTTT. The genes are TRBV28 and TRBJ1-1, with TRBD1 matching over 7 bases. The germline V gene encodes CDR1 MDHEN and CDR2 SYDVKM. The CDR3 covers 16 residues. V lost 5 bases to trimming and J lost 3 bases; unmatched junction nucleotides: 12. Together with reference TRBV28 and TRBJ1-1, the CDR3 gives the full variable domain: DVKVTQSSRYLVKRTGEKVFLECVQDMDHENMFWYRQDPGLGLRLIYFSYDVKMKEKGDIPEGYSVSREKKERFSLILESASTNQTSMYLCASSGWGQQGDTEAFFGQGTRLTVV.

This clone has a single count. The V and J genes are TRBV5-6 and TRBJ2-3, with D perhaps TRBD1 (6 bases). V was shortened by 0 bases and J by 1 base, with 9 bases between the two germline ends. The CDR3 has 15 residues. CDR1 is SGHDT, CDR2 YYEEEE, per germline. The CDR3 DNA reads TGTGCCAGCAGCTTGGGAAAGGGGGGCACAGATACGCAGTATTTT. Protein: CASSLGKGGTDTQYF.

The gene calls are TRBV5-4 and TRBJ1-2; tentative D call: TRBD1 (5 bases). The CDR3 has 13 residues. Trimming shortened V by 3 bases and J by 5 bases, and 11 bases separated the two germline ends. Looked up from germline, CDR1 is SGHNT and CDR2 is YYREEE (reference sequence). DNA for the CDR3: TGTGCCAGCAGCTCCGACAGATCATATGGCTACACCTTC. Translating it yields CASSSDRSYGYTF.

The chain links TRBV5-5 to TRBJ1-2; D perhaps matches TRBD1 (5 bases). Deletions cut 0 bases from V and 8 bases from J, with 17 bases between. The CDR3 totals 15 residues. CDR1 SGHKS and CDR2 YYEKEE come from the germline V gene (reference sequence). This CDR3 reads CASSLELWGQGGYTF. The CDR3 bases are TGTGCCAGCAGCTTGGAGTTGTGGGGTCAGGGAGGCTACACCTTC.

The chain employs TRBV27 and TRBJ2-3; 9 positions agree with TRBD2. Trimming cost V 3 bases and J 0 bases; bases outside gene matches: 7. Germline lookup yields CDR1 MNHEY and CDR2 SMNVEV (reference sequence). The CDR3 loop spans 17 amino acids. The CDR3 loop is CASSLSSLAGSTDTQYF. CDR3 nucleotides: TGTGCCAGCAGTTTGTCCTCCCTAGCGGGGAGCACAGATACGCAGTATTTT.

V and J are TRBV10-3 and TRBJ2-2, with 10 nucleotides matching TRBD2. The CDR3 is 14 amino acids. V lost 11 bases, J lost 1 base, and 4 bases stayed unmatched. Looked up from germline, CDR1 is ENHRY and CDR2 is SYGVKD. The DNA for the CDR3 is TGTGCCTCAAGCGGGGGGGAGAACACCGGGGAGCTGTTTTTT. Translation gives CASSGGENTGELFF.

This clone has only one observation. This sequence joins TRBV5-1 and TRBJ2-6; D possibly corresponds to TRBD1 (5 bases). Trimming left V 5 bases short and J 0 bases short, with 12 bases between. Germline V CDR1 and CDR2: SGHRS, YFSETQ. The CDR3 is made up of 16 amino acids. Here the CDR3 DNA reads TGCGCCAGCAGGGGGCAGGCCAACTCTGGGGCCAACGTCCTGACTTTC. It yields the protein CASRGQANSGANVLTF.

The rearrangement links TRBV10-3 to TRBJ2-3, with 10 bases fitting TRBD2. The CDR3 runs 15 residues. V gave up 5 bases and J gave up 4 bases; unmatched junction bases: 6. Germline CDR1 reads ENHRY; CDR2 reads SYGVKD. The CDR3, as DNA: TGTGCCATCAGTTCTAGCGGGGGTTTATCAGATACGCAGTATTTT. Protein product: CAISSSGGLSDTQYF.

This clone was counted once. This chain connects TRBV7-3 to TRBJ1-1, with D maybe TRBD1 (6 bases). CDR1 is SGHTA and CDR2 is FQGTGA in the germline V gene. Trimming removed 1 base from V and 5 bases from J, with 8 bases in between. There are 13 residues in the CDR3. CDR3 protein: CASSLIGGTEAFF. The CDR3 DNA sequence: TGTGCCAGCAGCTTAATAGGGGGGACTGAAGCTTTCTTT.

Only a few counts were recorded for this clone. The V call is TRBV10-3, the J call TRBJ1-6; no firm D call. Germline CDR1 and CDR2: ENHRY and SYGVKD. V was cut by 2 bases and J by 8 bases, with 10 bases left in between. CDR3 length equals 14 residues. In DNA, the CDR3 is TGTGCCATCAGTGAGAATCACAGAGATTCACCCCTCCACTTT. This encodes CAISENHRDSPLHF.

V usage is TRBV2 and J usage is TRBJ1-4; D is ambiguous. Germline V gives CDR1 SNHLY, CDR2 FYNNEI. Trimming cost V 6 bases and J 7 bases, with 9 bases left between them. The CDR3 extends over 12 amino acids. CDR3 in amino acids: CASRDNSEKLFF. The CDR3 DNA reads as TGTGCCAGCAGAGATAATAGTGAAAAACTGTTTTTT.

The chain recombines TRBV15 with TRBJ2-3; 15 nucleotides line up with TRBD2. CDR1 and CDR2 from the germline V gene are LNHNV and YYDKDF (reference sequence). The J segment lost 5 bases and the V segment lost 1 base, leaving 7 bases of the junction unmatched. There are 18 residues in the CDR3. The DNA for the CDR3 is TGTGCCACCAGCAGAGTCCCGGGACTAGCGGGGGGAGTAGATACGCAGTATTTT. This sequence encodes CATSRVPGLAGGVDTQYF.